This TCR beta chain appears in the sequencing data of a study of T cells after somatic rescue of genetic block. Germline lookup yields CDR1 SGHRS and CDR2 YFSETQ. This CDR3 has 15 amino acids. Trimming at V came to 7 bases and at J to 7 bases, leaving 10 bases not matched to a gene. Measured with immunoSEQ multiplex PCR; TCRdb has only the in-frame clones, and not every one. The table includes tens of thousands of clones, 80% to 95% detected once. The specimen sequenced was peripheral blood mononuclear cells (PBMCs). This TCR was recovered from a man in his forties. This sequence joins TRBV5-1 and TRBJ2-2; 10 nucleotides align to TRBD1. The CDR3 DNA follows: TGCGCCAGCTACTCCGGGACAGGGGATCACGGGGAGCTGTTTTTT. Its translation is CASYSGTGDHGELFF.